A selection of T cell receptor beta chains follows, all from one sample in a study of blood T cell repertoires in COVID-19. Clones were sequenced by immunoSEQ multiplex PCR, and TCRdb holds only the in-frame ones, with some missing. The table shows roughly 340,000 clones, with about 88% occurring only once. The sequenced sample was peripheral blood. Receptors originate from a woman between 70 and 85 years old with COVID-19, enrolled during active disease. CDR3s include the opening cysteine and the closing phenylalanine or tryptophan. The order of the fields is D gene, clone size, V gene, J gene, CDR3 DNA, CDR3 protein. The D gene is left open where the match is weak. Part of the rows lack a size; the others show once, few, many or a class for expanded clones.

d_call: TRBD2
clone_size: .
v_call: TRBV28
j_call: TRBJ2-5
cdr3_nt: TGTGCCAGCAGTCCAACCCGACTAGCGGGGAACCAAGAGACCCAGTACTTC
cdr3_aa: CASSPTRLAGNQETQYF

d_call: TRBD2
clone_size: .
v_call: TRBV3-1/TRBV3-2
j_call: TRBJ2-3
cdr3_nt: TGTGCCAGCAGCCAAGATATTTGGAGCGGGGATAGCACAGATACGCAGTATTTT
cdr3_aa: CASSQDIWSGDSTDTQYF

d_call: TRBD1
clone_size: .
v_call: TRBV19
j_call: TRBJ1-1
cdr3_nt: TGTGCCAGTAGTCTTGTCCAGGGGGCAACTGAAGCTTTCTTT
cdr3_aa: CASSLVQGATEAFF

d_call: .
clone_size: .
v_call: TRBV18
j_call: TRBJ1-3
cdr3_nt: TGTGCCAGCTCACCCTACCCTGACTCTGGAAACACCATATATTTT
cdr3_aa: CASSPYPDSGNTIYF

d_call: TRBD1
clone_size: .
v_call: TRBV19
j_call: TRBJ2-1
cdr3_nt: TGTGCCAGTAGTCAAGGACAGGGGCCCGAGTTCTTC
cdr3_aa: CASSQGQGPEFF

d_call: TRBD1
clone_size: few
v_call: TRBV18
j_call: TRBJ1-2
cdr3_nt: TGTGCCAGCTCACCAACTGAGGGGGCGGATGGCTACACCTTC
cdr3_aa: CASSPTEGADGYTF

d_call: TRBD1
clone_size: few
v_call: TRBV7-8
j_call: TRBJ1-1
cdr3_nt: TGTGCCAGCAGCGAGTACAGGGGAAAGGACACTGAAGCTTTCTTT
cdr3_aa: CASSEYRGKDTEAFF

d_call: TRBD1
clone_size: .
v_call: TRBV5-1
j_call: TRBJ1-1
cdr3_nt: TGCGCCAGCAGCTCACTGACAGGGGTCACTGAAGCTTTCTTT
cdr3_aa: CASSSLTGVTEAFF

d_call: .
clone_size: .
v_call: TRBV2
j_call: TRBJ1-1
cdr3_nt: TGTGCCAGCAGCCACCGCGGAGTCATCATGAACACTGAAGCTTTCTTT
cdr3_aa: CASSHRGVIMNTEAFF

d_call: .
clone_size: .
v_call: TRBV24-1
j_call: TRBJ1-1
cdr3_nt: TGTGCCACCAGAGACAGCAACACTGAAGCTTTCTTT
cdr3_aa: CATRDSNTEAFF

d_call: .
clone_size: .
v_call: TRBV7-2
j_call: TRBJ1-2
cdr3_nt: TGTGCCAGCAGCTTGCCAGTTAACTATGGCTACACCTTC
cdr3_aa: CASSLPVNYGYTF

d_call: TRBD1
clone_size: few
v_call: TRBV7-8
j_call: TRBJ1-1
cdr3_nt: TGTGCCAGCAGCGCCCAAGACAGGGATCCTGAAGCTTTCTTT
cdr3_aa: CASSAQDRDPEAFF

d_call: TRBD1
clone_size: .
v_call: TRBV18
j_call: TRBJ1-2
cdr3_nt: TGTGCCAGCTCACCGGGACAGGGGAGCTATGGCTACACCTTC
cdr3_aa: CASSPGQGSYGYTF

d_call: TRBD1
clone_size: .
v_call: TRBV13
j_call: TRBJ2-1
cdr3_nt: TGTGCCAGCAGCCCCGGGGAAGGGGGCGTAACCGTGGGTTACAATGAGCAGTTCTTC
cdr3_aa: CASSPGEGGVTVGYNEQFF

d_call: TRBD1
clone_size: .
v_call: TRBV3-1/TRBV3-2
j_call: TRBJ2-2
cdr3_nt: TGTGCCAGCAGCCAGGGACAGGGTTCGAACACCGGGGAGCTGTTTTTT
cdr3_aa: CASSQGQGSNTGELFF

d_call: .
clone_size: .
v_call: TRBV3-1/TRBV3-2
j_call: TRBJ2-7
cdr3_nt: TGTGCCAGCAGCCCCGGTCGCCACGAGCAGTACTTC
cdr3_aa: CASSPGRHEQYF

d_call: .
clone_size: .
v_call: TRBV5-1
j_call: TRBJ2-7
cdr3_nt: TGCGCCAGCAGCCCGGCGGGTTCACGCGCTGGCGAGCAGTACTTC
cdr3_aa: CASSPAGSRAGEQYF